Listed here is a single T cell receptor beta chain. The antigen is unknown. Antigen-specific CD4+ T cells were first expanded with viral peptide pools by the ViraFEST assay and only then sequenced. The culture ran for around nine days, and then CD4+ T cells were isolated. The healthy vaccine recipients, who had no prior SARS-CoV-2 infection, showed negative nucleocapsid antibodies. Every well housed roughly 2.1 million PBMC, which grew in culture alongside 10 IU/ml IL-2 and about 10 ug/ml peptides. Replacing half the medium with IL-2 medium was done on days 3 and 7. This CDR3 comprises 14 residues. Looked up from germline, CDR1 is ENHRY and CDR2 is SYGVKD. Unmatched junction bases numbered 5, after V lost 4 bases and J lost 4 bases. The entry originates in a study of vaccination effects on CD4 cells after COVID-19. Study-level information: It was two doses of either the BNT162b2 or mRNA-1273 vaccine that participants received. Study outcomes and limitations: Convalescent patients in the study were few, and early post-infection timepoints were absent.

TCRdb's copy holds only in-frame clones and misses some; the assay was immunoSEQ multiplex PCR. Of roughly 63,000 clones listed, over 70% are singletons. This sample comprised CD4+ T cells from PBMCs cultured with SARS-CoV-2 spike peptides, obtained before COVID-19 vaccination. This chain joins TRBV10-3 and TRBJ1-2; the match to TRBD1 covers 8 bases. The TCR comes from a human donor who received a COVID-19 vaccine. CDR3: CAISAGQAFYGYTF. CDR3 coding DNA: TGTGCCATCAGTGCGGGACAGGCGTTCTATGGCTACACCTTC.